The 3 T cell receptor beta chains reported below all come from one sample, sequenced in a study of regulatory T cells in long-lasting Graves disease. The TCR beta library used iRepertoire HTBI primers with Arm-PCR amplification of CDR3. TCRdb reanalysed the multiplex PCR reads using MiXCR and keeps one entry per CDR3 protein. The sample shows roughly 520,000 distinct CDR3 sequences, around 13% of them seen only once. Stated time point: newly diagnosed GD, antithyroid drugs for less than 3 months. PBMCs were the source of the RNA used for TCR sequencing. This same sample was also part of a study on T cells in Graves' hyperthyroidism and ophthalmopathy.

Here the sequenced sample was peripheral blood mononuclear cells (PBMCs), taken at new diagnosis, from a patient treated with antithyroid drugs. The receptor source for this set is a woman in her thirties with Graves disease.

This chain joins TRBV12-3 or TRBV12-4 and TRBJ1-2, with 7 bases fitting TRBD1. This CDR3 is built from 14 residues. With 6 bases clipped from V and 6 bases from J, the junction kept 10 bases outside the gene matches. CDR3 DNA: TGTGCCAGCAGGATCTCCGGGACAGAGAATGGCTACACCTTC. Its translation: CASRISGTENGYTF.

As for this clonotype: It may be a read error: a sequence one base away is much more abundant. The chain carries TRBV6-9 and TRBJ2-7; TRBD2 matches at 11 bases. This CDR3 has 14 amino acids. The junction had 3 bases not matched to a gene; V was cut back by 6 bases and J by 2 bases. In germline, CDR1 is MNHGY, CDR2 SVAAGI. CDR3 region: CASRTSGGPYEQYF. The CDR3, as DNA: TGTGCCAGCAGAACTAGCGGGGGTCCCTACGAGCAGTACTTC.

For this clonotype: It may be a read error: a sequence one base away is much more abundant. The chain uses TRBV20-1 and TRBJ2-5; 10 positions match TRBD2. The germline V gene has CDR1 DFQATT and CDR2 SNEGSKA (reference sequence). This CDR3 has 15 residues. CDR3 bases: TGCAATGCTAGATTGGGACTAGCGCCACAAGAGACCCAGTACTTC. This translates into CNARLGLAPQETQYF.